The rows below give T cell receptor beta chains drawn from one sample of a study of identical twins. TCRdb ran MiXCR on the 5' RACE reads and lists one entry per CDR3 protein. This sample has some 270,000 distinct CDR3 sequences; about 8.9% occur once, and the top ten carry roughly 3.1%. The data also belong to a second study, concerning yellow fever vaccine responses in identical twins.

Sequenced material: CD8+ T cells sorted from blood. Receptors originate from a woman between 18 and 29 years old in good health. The CDR3 runs from the conserved cysteine through the conserved F or W. The D gene is left open where the match is weak. Clone size, where shown, is once, few, many, or a class for clones that have expanded.

D gene: TRBD2; J gene: TRBJ2-5; clone size: many; V gene: TRBV28; CDR3 protein: CASSSPGLAGGIQETQYF; CDR3 DNA: TGTGCCAGCAGTTCCCCCGGACTAGCGGGGGGGATCCAAGAGACCCAGTACTTC
D gene: TRBD2; J gene: TRBJ2-3; clone size: many; V gene: TRBV6-2/TRBV6-3; CDR3 protein: CASSLTSGSTDTQYF; CDR3 DNA: TGTGCCAGCAGTTTGACTAGCGGGAGCACAGATACGCAGTATTTT
D gene: -; J gene: TRBJ2-5; clone size: few; V gene: TRBV2; CDR3 protein: CASSPKRGGQLTQETQYF; CDR3 DNA: TGTGCCAGCTCTCCGAAGAGGGGGGGCCAGCTGACCCAAGAGACCCAGTACTTC
D gene: TRBD2; J gene: TRBJ2-7; clone size: -; V gene: TRBV27; CDR3 protein: CVSGIGHYEQYF; CDR3 DNA: TGTGTCAGCGGGATCGGACACTACGAGCAGTACTTC
D gene: TRBD1; J gene: TRBJ2-4; clone size: -; V gene: TRBV11-2; CDR3 protein: CASSLEGQEGVFAKNIQYF; CDR3 DNA: TGTGCCAGCAGCTTAGAGGGACAGGAGGGTGTTTTTGCCAAAAACATTCAGTACTTC
D gene: -; J gene: TRBJ2-3; clone size: -; V gene: TRBV29-1; CDR3 protein: CSGGGQENTDTQYF; CDR3 DNA: TGCAGCGGGGGGGGGCAGGAGAACACAGATACGCAGTATTTT
D gene: -; J gene: TRBJ2-3; clone size: few; V gene: TRBV18; CDR3 protein: CASSPAGADTQYF; CDR3 DNA: TGTGCCAGCTCTCCAGCTGGGGCAGATACGCAGTATTTT
D gene: -; J gene: TRBJ2-5; clone size: few; V gene: TRBV15; CDR3 protein: CATSGTPTGQQETQYF; CDR3 DNA: TGTGCCACCAGCGGTACCCCTACAGGACAGCAAGAGACCCAGTACTTC
D gene: TRBD2; J gene: TRBJ2-7; clone size: few; V gene: TRBV27; CDR3 protein: CASSLLGGTYEQYF; CDR3 DNA: TGTGCCAGCAGTTTATTGGGAGGGACCTACGAGCAGTACTTC
D gene: TRBD2; J gene: TRBJ2-1; clone size: many; V gene: TRBV29-1; CDR3 protein: CSVEVSRGGDFYNEQFF; CDR3 DNA: TGCAGCGTTGAAGTCTCCCGTGGGGGGGATTTCTACAATGAGCAGTTCTTC
D gene: TRBD1; J gene: TRBJ2-7; clone size: many; V gene: TRBV20-1; CDR3 protein: CSASDGRGPYEQYF; CDR3 DNA: TGCAGTGCTAGCGACGGAAGGGGGCCCTACGAGCAGTACTTC
D gene: TRBD2; J gene: TRBJ2-1; clone size: many; V gene: TRBV4-1; CDR3 protein: CASSQEVAGIYNEQFF; CDR3 DNA: TGCGCCAGCAGCCAAGAAGTAGCGGGGATCTACAATGAGCAGTTCTTC
D gene: -; J gene: TRBJ2-3; clone size: few; V gene: TRBV5-1; CDR3 protein: CASSLSPEQGYTDTQYF; CDR3 DNA: TGCGCCAGCAGCTTGTCCCCAGAGCAGGGGTACACAGATACGCAGTATTTT